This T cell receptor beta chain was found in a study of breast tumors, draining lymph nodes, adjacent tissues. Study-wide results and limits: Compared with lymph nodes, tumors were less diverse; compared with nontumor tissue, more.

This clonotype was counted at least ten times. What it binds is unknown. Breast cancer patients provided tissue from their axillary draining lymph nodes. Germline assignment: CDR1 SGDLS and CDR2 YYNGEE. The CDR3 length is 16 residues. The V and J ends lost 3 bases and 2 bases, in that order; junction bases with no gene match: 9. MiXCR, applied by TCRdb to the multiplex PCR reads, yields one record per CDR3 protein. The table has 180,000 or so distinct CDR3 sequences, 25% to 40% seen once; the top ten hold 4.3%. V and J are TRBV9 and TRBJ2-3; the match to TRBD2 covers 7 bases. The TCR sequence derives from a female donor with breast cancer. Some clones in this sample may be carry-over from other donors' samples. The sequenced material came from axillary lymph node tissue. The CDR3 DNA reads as TGTGCCAGCAGCGGCCTATTGGGAGGGGTCACAGATACGCAGTATTTT. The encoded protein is CASSGLLGGVTDTQYF.